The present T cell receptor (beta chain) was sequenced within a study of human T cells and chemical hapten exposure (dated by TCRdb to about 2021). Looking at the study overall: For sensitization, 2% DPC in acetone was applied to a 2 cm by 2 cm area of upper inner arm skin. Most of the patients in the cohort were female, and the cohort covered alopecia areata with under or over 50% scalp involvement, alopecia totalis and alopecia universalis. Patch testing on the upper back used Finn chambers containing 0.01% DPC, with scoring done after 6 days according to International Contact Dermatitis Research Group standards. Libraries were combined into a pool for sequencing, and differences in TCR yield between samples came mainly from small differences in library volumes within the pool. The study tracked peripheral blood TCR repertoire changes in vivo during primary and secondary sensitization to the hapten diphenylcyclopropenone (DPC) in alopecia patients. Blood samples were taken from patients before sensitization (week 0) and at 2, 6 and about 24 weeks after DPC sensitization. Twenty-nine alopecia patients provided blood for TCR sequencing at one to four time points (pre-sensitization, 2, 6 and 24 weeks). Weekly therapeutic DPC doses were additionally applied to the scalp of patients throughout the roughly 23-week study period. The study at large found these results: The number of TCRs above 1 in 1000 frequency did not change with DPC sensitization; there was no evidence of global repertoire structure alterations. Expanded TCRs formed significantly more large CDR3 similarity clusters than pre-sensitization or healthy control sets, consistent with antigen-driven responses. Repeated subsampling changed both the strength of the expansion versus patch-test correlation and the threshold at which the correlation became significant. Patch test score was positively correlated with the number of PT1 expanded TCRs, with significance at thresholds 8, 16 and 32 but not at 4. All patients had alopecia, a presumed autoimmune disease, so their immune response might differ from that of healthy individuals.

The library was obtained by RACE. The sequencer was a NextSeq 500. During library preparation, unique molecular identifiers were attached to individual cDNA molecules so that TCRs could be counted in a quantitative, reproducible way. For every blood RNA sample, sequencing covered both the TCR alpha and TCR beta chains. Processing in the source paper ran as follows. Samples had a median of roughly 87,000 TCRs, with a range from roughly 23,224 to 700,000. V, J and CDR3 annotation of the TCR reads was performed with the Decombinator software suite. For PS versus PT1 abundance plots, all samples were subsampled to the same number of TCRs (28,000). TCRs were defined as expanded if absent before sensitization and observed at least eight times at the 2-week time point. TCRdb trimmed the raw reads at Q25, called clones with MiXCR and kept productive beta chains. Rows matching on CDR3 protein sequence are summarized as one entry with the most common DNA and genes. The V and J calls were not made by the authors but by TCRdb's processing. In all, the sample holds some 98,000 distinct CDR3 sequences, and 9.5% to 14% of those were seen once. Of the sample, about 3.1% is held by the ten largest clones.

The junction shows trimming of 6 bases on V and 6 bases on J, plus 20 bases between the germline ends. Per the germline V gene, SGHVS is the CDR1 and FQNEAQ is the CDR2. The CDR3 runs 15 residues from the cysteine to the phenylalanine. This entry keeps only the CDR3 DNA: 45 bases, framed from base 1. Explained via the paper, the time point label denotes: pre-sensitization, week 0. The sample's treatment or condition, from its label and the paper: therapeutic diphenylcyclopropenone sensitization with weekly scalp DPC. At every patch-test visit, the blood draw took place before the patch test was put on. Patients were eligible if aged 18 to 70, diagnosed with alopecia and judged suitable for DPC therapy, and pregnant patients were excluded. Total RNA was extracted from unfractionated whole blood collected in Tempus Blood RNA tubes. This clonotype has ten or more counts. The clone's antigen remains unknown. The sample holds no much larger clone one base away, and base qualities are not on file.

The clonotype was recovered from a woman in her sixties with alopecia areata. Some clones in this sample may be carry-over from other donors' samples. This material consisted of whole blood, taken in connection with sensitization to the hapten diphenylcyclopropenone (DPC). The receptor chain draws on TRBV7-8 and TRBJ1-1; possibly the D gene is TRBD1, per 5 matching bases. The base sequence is TGTGCCAGCAGAACAGGATGGGGGGTGACGGCTGAAGCTTTCTTT. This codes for CASRTGWGVTAEAFF.